The 18 T cell receptor beta chains listed next were all sequenced from one sample in a study of naive and memory T cell subsets. Both TRBC1 and TRBC2 were covered by a beta constant-region primer of two equimolar oligonucleotides. TCRdb ran MiXCR on the UMI-ligation and nested PCR reads and lists one entry per CDR3 protein. The repertoire holds 120,000 to 150,000 distinct CDR3 sequences, with 15% to 20% as singletons. Sequencing input: naive CD4+ T cells from blood. The receptors here all came from a human donor in good health.

A few counts support this clonotype. The J gene is TRBJ2-7, the V gene TRBV5-1, with a tentative D call TRBD1 (6 bases). In germline, CDR1 is SGHRS, CDR2 YFSETQ. With 0 bases removed from V and 6 bases from J, the gap between germline ends came to 13 bases. This CDR3 has 14 amino acids. This CDR3 is CASSLGDMFGEQYF. CDR3 sequence (DNA): TGCGCCAGCAGCTTGGGGGACATGTTCGGCGAGCAGTACTTC.

In this sample, this clonotype turned up a few times. The chain is built from TRBV4-2 and TRBJ2-2; D ambiguous. Trimming took off 0 bases at V and 0 bases at J, with 8 bases between the two ends. From germline, CDR1 is LGHNA and CDR2 YNFKEQ. CDR3 length: 16 residues. The CDR3, as DNA: TGTGCCAGCAGCCAAGAATGGGCAGCGAACACCGGGGAGCTGTTTTTT. It specifies CASSQEWAANTGELFF.

This chain connects TRBV6-5 to TRBJ1-5; a possible D gene is TRBD1 (5 bases). V was clipped by 9 bases and J by 3 bases, with 12 bases between them. CDR3 length: 13 residues. Germline V CDR1 and CDR2: MNHEY, SVGAGI. The DNA of the CDR3 is TGTGCCAGTAGTCGGGGGGACAATCAGCCCCAGCATTTT. It yields the protein CASSRGDNQPQHF.

The chain employs TRBV7-9 and TRBJ2-7; D unclear. Germline CDR1 is SEHNR and CDR2 is FQNEAQ (reference sequence). Trimming took 2 bases from V and 5 from J, leaving 7 bases between them. The CDR3 contains 12 residues. The CDR3 DNA reads as TGTGCCAGCAGCTTAACCTATAACGAGCAGTACTTC. This codes for CASSLTYNEQYF.

This chain joins TRBV29-1 and TRBJ1-4, with D hard to call. V shed 2 bases and J shed 4 bases, with 5 bases lying between them. Germline values: CDR1 SQVTM, CDR2 ANQGSEA. The CDR3 length is 12 residues. In DNA, the CDR3 is TGCAGCGTTGAAAACAATAATGAAAAACTGTTTTTT. It yields the protein CSVENNNEKLFF.

This chain links TRBV20-1 with TRBJ2-7; possibly TRBD2 for D (6 bases). The CDR3 has 14 residues. V dropped 4 bases and J dropped 0 bases, with 13 bases sitting between them. Germline V gene lookup returns CDR1 DFQATT and CDR2 SNEGSKA (reference sequence). The CDR3 DNA sequence: TGCAGTGCTAACGACCCTAGCGCCTCCTACGAGCAGTACTTC. It is translated as CSANDPSASYEQYF.

The chain recombines TRBV20-1 with TRBJ1-5; D gene uncertain. V was trimmed by 0 bases and J by 0 bases, leaving 9 bases between them. The CDR3 is 15 amino acids. Germline values: CDR1 DFQATT, CDR2 SNEGSKA (reference sequence). DNA of the CDR3: TGCAGTGCTAGAGATTCCAGTCTTAGCAATCAGCCCCAGCATTTT. Its translation is CSARDSSLSNQPQHF.

As regards this clonotype: A read error may account for a junction end that differs from germline. The rearrangement links TRBV7-9 to TRBJ1-5; weak D call: TRBD1 (6 bases). The V gene's germline CDR1 is SEHNR and CDR2 FQNEAQ (reference sequence). The CDR3 is made up of 16 amino acids. The CDR3 bases are TGTGCCAGCAGTCTAGAAGGGGGGGCGAGCAATCAGCCCCGGCATTTT. It codes for CASSLEGGASNQPRHF. The full variable domain, its missing parts supplied by reference TRBV7-9 and TRBJ1-5, is DTGVSQNPRHKITKRGQNVTFRCDPISEHNRLYWYRQTLGQGPEFLTYFQNEAQLEKSRLLSDRFSAERPKGSFSTLEIQRTEQGDSAMYLCASSLEGGASNQPRHFGDGTRLSIL.

The rearrangement joins TRBV6-2 or TRBV6-3 to TRBJ2-5; a possible D gene is TRBD2 (5 bases). This CDR3 comprises 13 residues. V lost 2 bases and J 4 bases, leaving 8 bases between the germline ends. Germline CDR1 reads MNHEY; CDR2 reads SVGEGT. The CDR3 reads CASSYREGETQYF. CDR3 nucleotides: TGTGCCAGCAGTTACCGCGAGGGAGAGACCCAGTACTTC.

This clonotype appeared a few times. The chain uses TRBV4-3 and TRBJ2-1; TRBD2 matches at 14 bases. V dropped 2 bases and J dropped 7; count of bases not matched to a gene: 7. This CDR3 has 17 residues. Germline CDR1 reads LGHNA; CDR2 reads YSLEER. For the CDR3, the DNA is TGCGCCAGCAGCCAAATCGGGACTAGCGGGAGTGTTAATGAGCAGTTCTTC. Translated, it gives CASSQIGTSGSVNEQFF.

This clonotype has just a few counts. This rearrangement joins TRBV4-1 to TRBJ2-5, with D possibly matching TRBD2 (6 bases). V lost 1 base and J 2 bases, leaving 11 bases between the germline ends. Germline CDR1 and CDR2: MGHRA and YSYEKL. The CDR3 sequence is 15 residues long. The CDR3 sequence is CASSQGIAEQETQYF. As DNA, the CDR3 is TGCGCCAGCAGCCAAGGTATAGCGGAACAAGAGACCCAGTACTTC.

This chain connects TRBV15 to TRBJ2-2; maybe TRBD1 (5 bases). From germline, CDR1 is LNHNV and CDR2 YYDKDF (reference sequence). With 0 bases removed from V and 6 bases from J, the gap between germline ends came to 8 bases. The CDR3 is made up of 14 amino acids. The CDR3 DNA sequence: TGTGCCACCAGCAGAGATCAAGGGGCCGGGGAGCTGTTTTTT. Encoded protein: CATSRDQGAGELFF.

This chain links TRBV25-1 with TRBJ2-7; D is ambiguous. Germline V gene lookup returns CDR1 MGHDK and CDR2 SYGVNS. The CDR3 length is 12 residues. The V end lost 4 bases, the J end lost 3 bases, and 7 bases lay between the germline ends. CDR3 in DNA: TGTGCCAGCAGTGGTCTGGACTACGAGCAGTACTTC. Protein product: CASSGLDYEQYF.

This clonotype came up many times. The chain employs TRBV7-2 and TRBJ2-4; 9 bases line up with TRBD1. In germline, CDR1 is SGHTA, CDR2 FQGNSA. The CDR3 length is 14 residues. Trimming cost V 6 bases and J 1 base; bases outside gene matches: 1. CDR3 sequence: CASSDRGAKNIQYF. The CDR3, as DNA: TGTGCCAGCAGTGACAGGGGGGCCAAAAACATTCAGTACTTC.

This clonotype showed up many times. The chain joins TRBV28 to TRBJ2-5; no clear D gene. CDR1 is MDHEN, CDR2 SYDVKM, per germline. Trimming removed 3 bases from V and 2 bases from J, with 7 bases in between. The CDR3 consists of 13 residues. The CDR3 is CASSFGPQETQYF. The CDR3 coding sequence is TGTGCCAGCAGTTTCGGACCACAAGAGACCCAGTACTTC.

The genes are TRBV7-9 and TRBJ2-1, with 8 bases identical to TRBD1. The CDR3 has 16 amino acids. Germline V gene sequence: CDR1 SEHNR, CDR2 FQNEAQ (reference sequence). V trimming: 3 bases; J trimming: 7 bases; junction bases outside the gene matches: 11. This CDR3 is CASSFTGQGPSNEQFF. The DNA of the CDR3 is TGTGCCAGCAGCTTTACTGGACAGGGACCGTCTAATGAGCAGTTCTTC.

This chain joins TRBV7-9 and TRBJ2-7; TRBD1 matches 7 bases. Germline lookup yields CDR1 SEHNR and CDR2 FQNEAQ (reference sequence). V shed 6 bases and J 3 bases; nucleotides not matched to a gene: 14. The length of the CDR3 is 16 residues. Here the CDR3 DNA reads TGTGCCAGCAGTCATGTTTCGGGGACAGCGGTCTACGAGCAGTACTTC. This translates into CASSHVSGTAVYEQYF.

This clonotype was seen many times. The chain joins TRBV7-9 to TRBJ2-5, with TRBD2 as a possible D gene (6 bases). The ends were cut back, 0 bases at V and 5 bases at J, with 19 bases in the middle. The CDR3 runs to 17 residues. Germline V lookup: CDR1 SEHNR, CDR2 FQNEAQ (reference sequence). In DNA, the CDR3 is TGTGCCAGCAGCTTAGCGATCGGGGACTCCCAGCTGGAGACCCAGTACTTC. It yields the protein CASSLAIGDSQLETQYF.